This entry lists 14 T cell receptor beta chains sequenced from one sample in a study of control samples from healthy donors and cancer patients. TCRdb keeps only in-frame clones here, not all; method: immunoSEQ multiplex PCR. This sample yields 140,000 or so clones, of which 89% are seen a single time; over 4% belongs to the top ten. Sequences were obtained from blood. The source is a man aged 30 to 39 in good health.

CDR3 protein: CSASPPGGPDGTQYF. CDR3 coding DNA: TGCAGTGCTAGTCCTCCGGGGGGGCCTGATGGTACGCAGTATTTT. The chain is built from TRBV20-1 and TRBJ2-3; 8 bases match TRBD2. The trim removed 3 bases at V and 8 bases at J, leaving 13 bases unmatched. The CDR3 loop spans 15 amino acids. Germline V gene data show CDR1 as DFQATT and CDR2 as SNEGSKA (reference sequence).

The chain combines TRBV4-1 with TRBJ1-2, with a possible D match to TRBD1 (6 bases). V gave up 0 bases and J gave up 6 bases, with 11 bases separating them. The CDR3 totals 14 residues. The germline V gene has CDR1 MGHRA and CDR2 YSYEKL. The CDR3 DNA reads as TGCGCCAGCAGCCAAGACAACAGGGTCAATGGCTACACCTTC. It codes for CASSQDNRVNGYTF.

This chain connects TRBV6-2 or TRBV6-3 to TRBJ2-7; D not certain. Germline CDR1 and CDR2: MNHEY and SVGEGT. V shed 1 base and J shed 7 bases, with 14 bases lying between them. The CDR3 is 14 amino acids. The CDR3 nucleotides are TGTGCCAGCAGTTACTTTCGGAGCTCTCGGGAGCAGTACTTC. Its protein product is CASSYFRSSREQYF.

The rearrangement links TRBV7-2 to TRBJ2-1; D perhaps matches TRBD2 (5 bases). Germline V gene sequence: CDR1 SGHTA, CDR2 FQGNSA. This CDR3 contains 15 residues. Trimming stripped 0 bases from V and 5 bases from J, with 11 bases between. The CDR3 sequence is CASSLATKNHNEQFF. CDR3 sequence (DNA): TGTGCCAGCAGCTTAGCGACTAAGAATCACAATGAGCAGTTCTTC.

V is TRBV6-2 or TRBV6-3 and J is TRBJ2-5, with no clear D. This CDR3 comprises 15 residues. Germline CDR1 is MNHEY and CDR2 is SVGEGT. The ends were cut back, 0 bases at V and 5 bases at J, with 13 bases in the middle. As DNA, the CDR3 is TGTGCCAGCAGTTACTCTGTTAAGGAATCGGAGACCCAGTACTTC. It translates to CASSYSVKESETQYF.

J is TRBJ1-6 and V is TRBV6-5; TRBD1 matches 7 bases. CDR3 length: 15 amino acids. The V and J ends lost 6 bases and 2 bases, in that order; junction bases with no gene match: 4. Germline-derived CDR1 and CDR2 are MNHEY and SVGAGI. The CDR3 bases are TGTGCCAGCAGGAAGGGACAGCCCTATAATTCACCCCTCCACTTT. As protein: CASRKGQPYNSPLHF.

This sequence joins TRBV14 and TRBJ2-7, with 9 bases fitting TRBD2. Trimming removed 3 bases from V and 6 bases from J; junction bases left unmatched: 9. The CDR3 runs 15 residues. In germline, CDR1 is SGHDN, CDR2 FVKESK. CDR3 coding DNA: TGTGCCAGCAGCCAGCTCCTCGCGGGGGGGTTCGAGCAGTACTTC. Residues: CASSQLLAGGFEQYF.

The table lists this clone with a count of one. This chain uses TRBV7-9 with TRBJ2-7; 7 bases match TRBD1. The ends lost 2 bases at V and 4 bases at J; junction bases unmatched: 14. CDR3 length: 17 residues. CDR1 and CDR2 from the germline V gene are SEHNR and FQNEAQ (reference sequence). The CDR3 loop reads CASSLPPDRVGGYEQYF. CDR3 DNA sequence: TGTGCCAGCAGCTTACCCCCTGACAGGGTTGGAGGATACGAGCAGTACTTC.

The V and J genes are TRBV30 and TRBJ2-5; the D is unclear. Between the trimmed V and J ends, which lost 0 bases and 0 bases, there was a span of 5 bases. This CDR3 spans 13 amino acids. The germline CDR1 and CDR2 sequences are GTSNPN and SVGIG (reference sequence). The CDR3 sequence is CAWSVRYQETQYF. In DNA, the CDR3 is TGTGCCTGGAGTGTACGGTACCAAGAGACCCAGTACTTC.

Of note for this clone: The same CDR3 also results from other DNA sequences found in this sample. The chain joins TRBV6-5 to TRBJ1-1; TRBD1 matches at 8 bases. The CDR3 sequence is 14 residues long. The J segment lost 1 base and the V segment lost 6 bases, leaving 4 bases of the junction unmatched. Germline lookup yields CDR1 MNHEY and CDR2 SVGAGI. This CDR3 reads CASRRTGTNTEAFF. The CDR3 nucleotides read TGTGCCAGCAGGAGGACAGGGACGAACACTGAAGCTTTCTTT.

The rearrangement joins TRBV5-1 to TRBJ2-7; TRBD1 agrees at 10 bases. J lost 7 bases, V lost 5 bases, and 6 bases had no gene match. Germline V lookup: CDR1 SGHRS, CDR2 YFSETQ. The CDR3 runs to 13 residues. CDR3 sequence: CASRPGTGVEQYF. DNA for the CDR3: TGCGCCAGCAGGCCCGGGACAGGGGTAGAGCAGTACTTC.

This clone has only a few counts. A junction boundary mismatches the germline segment, possibly from a read error. The rearrangement uses TRBV12-3 or TRBV12-4 and TRBJ1-5, with 8 bases matching TRBD1. This CDR3 is built from 11 residues. CDR3 sequence: CASSPRDRQAF. The CDR3 DNA reads TGTGCCAGCAGTCCCCGGGACAGGCAAGCTTTT.

This chain connects TRBV5-4 to TRBJ1-2, with D unresolved. V lost 3 bases and J 2 bases, leaving 14 bases between the germline ends. CDR1 SGHNT and CDR2 YYREEE come from the germline V gene (reference sequence). CDR3 size: 15 residues. CDR3 DNA sequence: TGTGCCAGCAGCTGGGTGGAGAGGCCAAACTATGGCTACACCTTC. This gives the protein CASSWVERPNYGYTF.

This chain connects TRBV6-5 to TRBJ2-7, with unresolved D. This CDR3 contains 14 residues. With 2 bases removed from V and 6 bases from J, the gap between germline ends came to 14 bases. Germline values: CDR1 MNHEY, CDR2 SVGAGI. CDR3: CASSYDKNPTEQYF. CDR3 DNA sequence: TGTGCCAGCAGTTACGACAAGAACCCGACCGAGCAGTACTTC.